One sample yielded the 24 T cell receptor beta chains listed below, sequenced in a study of human T cells and chemical hapten exposure. TCRdb independently ran MiXCR on the RACE reads; one entry per CDR3 protein. The repertoire holds about 270,000 distinct CDR3 sequences, around 7.3% seen once, with about 1.2% in the top ten. The sample's time point: pre-sensitization, week 0. This sample's treatment: therapeutic diphenylcyclopropenone sensitization with weekly scalp DPC. The sequenced sample was whole blood, obtained in connection with sensitization to the hapten diphenylcyclopropenone (DPC). These receptors were obtained from a young man with alopecia areata. Some clones in this sample may be carry-over from other donors' samples.

Only a few counts were recorded for this clonotype. V usage is TRBV28 and J usage is TRBJ2-7, with D unresolved. The CDR3 sequence is 11 residues long. Looked up from germline, CDR1 is MDHEN and CDR2 is SYDVKM. V was pared by 8 bases and J by 2 bases, with 7 bases between. CDR3 residues: CASPSAYEQYF. Written as DNA, the CDR3 is TGTGCCAGCCCGTCCGCCTACGAGCAGTACTTC.

This chain connects TRBV10-3 to TRBJ2-2, with 8 positions matching TRBD1. Germline loops: CDR1 ENHRY, CDR2 SYGVKD. The junction had 11 bases not matched to a gene; V was cut back by 7 bases and J by 4 bases. The CDR3 is 16 residues long. CDR3 sequence (DNA): TGTGCCATCATTTTCCTGGGGACAGGCGGCACCGGGGAGCTGTTTTTT. It encodes CAIIFLGTGGTGELFF.

The chain carries TRBV7-9 and TRBJ1-6; a possible D gene is TRBD1 (5 bases). Between the trimmed V and J ends, which lost 7 bases and 0 bases, there was a span of 7 bases. Looked up from germline, CDR1 is SEHNR and CDR2 is FQNEAQ (reference sequence). CDR3 length: 14 residues. The chain's CDR3 is CASTDSSYNSPLHF. CDR3 in DNA: TGTGCCAGCACCGACAGCTCCTATAATTCACCCCTCCACTTT.

CDR3 DNA sequence: TGTGCCATCAGTGAGTCGAGCGACGAGCAGTACTTC. Residues: CAISESSDEQYF. The chain employs TRBV10-3 and TRBJ2-7; D call uncertain. This CDR3 spans 12 amino acids. Trimming cost V 0 bases and J 5 bases, with 5 bases left between them. Germline V gene sequence: CDR1 ENHRY, CDR2 SYGVKD.

The chain couples TRBV20-1 to TRBJ1-1; no definite D call. Germline-derived CDR1 and CDR2 are DFQATT and SNEGSKA (reference sequence). V dropped 0 bases and J dropped 7 bases, with 21 bases sitting between them. The CDR3 contains 16 residues. This CDR3 reads CSARDPTRSVMIEAFF. CDR3 nucleotide sequence: TGCAGTGCTAGAGATCCCACCAGGTCAGTGATGATTGAAGCTTTCTTT.

The CDR3, as DNA: TGTGCCAGCAGCTTAGTTTGGAATATGAACACTGAAGCTTTCTTT. Amino acids: CASSLVWNMNTEAFF. This chain connects TRBV7-2 to TRBJ1-1; D gene uncertain. Germline values: CDR1 SGHTA, CDR2 FQGNSA. The CDR3 loop spans 15 amino acids. V dropped 1 base and J dropped 0 bases, with 9 bases sitting between them.

In its sample, this clonotype was seen many times. This rearrangement joins TRBV7-9 to TRBJ1-4; tentative D call: TRBD1 (5 bases). Trimming took 7 bases from V and 6 from J, leaving 15 bases between them. Germline CDR1 and CDR2: SEHNR and FQNEAQ (reference sequence). CDR3 length equals 14 residues. CDR3 in DNA: TGTGCCAGCACTCCCGGGACGGAGGATGAAAAACTGTTTTTT. It yields the protein CASTPGTEDEKLFF.

The sample holds many counts of this clonotype. The chain couples TRBV6-1 to TRBJ2-7, with 7 bases lining up with TRBD1. The V gene's germline CDR1 is MNHNS and CDR2 SASEGT. This CDR3 region has 16 residues. V dropped 6 bases and J dropped 3; count of bases not matched to a gene: 14. The CDR3 protein is CASRVTGLGLSYEQYV. The CDR3 DNA reads as TGTGCCAGCAGGGTGACAGGGCTGGGGTTAAGCTACGAGCAGTACGTC.

In this sample, this clonotype turned up a few times. The chain links TRBV2 to TRBJ2-1; D is unresolved. Trimming took 6 bases from V and 5 from J, leaving 11 bases between them. There are 13 residues in the CDR3. Germline V gives CDR1 SNHLY, CDR2 FYNNEI. The CDR3 protein is CASRPYGNNEQFF. The CDR3 DNA follows: TGTGCCAGCAGGCCCTACGGAAACAATGAGCAGTTCTTC.

The chain links TRBV12-5 to TRBJ1-5; possibly TRBD1 for D (6 bases). This CDR3 has 16 residues. V was pared by 5 bases and J by 3 bases, with 17 bases between. Germline V CDR1 and CDR2: LGHNT, FRNRAP. CDR3 nucleotide sequence: TGTGCTAGTGGTCCGGGGATCCGGGGGCACAATCAGCCCCAGCATTTT. Amino acids: CASGPGIRGHNQPQHF.

The sample holds many counts of this clonotype. The CDR3 bases are TGTGCCAGCAGCTCTCCAGGGGGCTCTTGGGGTGAGCAGTTCTTC. This gives the protein CASSSPGGSWGEQFF. This chain connects TRBV7-2 to TRBJ2-1, with 8 positions matching TRBD1. With V trimmed by 4 bases and J by 9 bases, 11 bases remained unmatched. Germline V lookup: CDR1 SGHTA, CDR2 FQGNSA. The CDR3 is 15 amino acids.

This clonotype appeared a few times. The chain links TRBV6-2 or TRBV6-3 to TRBJ2-1, with D perhaps assigned TRBD1 or TRBD2 (6 bases each). The V gene lost 7 bases and the J gene lost 2 bases, with 18 bases spanning the gap. CDR1 and CDR2 from the germline V gene are MNHEY and SVGEGT. The CDR3 runs 16 residues. The CDR3 region has the DNA TGTGCCAGCACCCGGGGTGGGGGGACAACCTACAATGAGCAGTTCTTC. It codes for CASTRGGGTTYNEQFF.

In this sample, this clonotype turned up a few times. The chain has TRBV11-2 and TRBJ2-6; no clear D gene. CDR1 SGHAT and CDR2 FQNNGV come from the germline V gene. The CDR3 is 14 amino acids. V dropped 4 bases and J dropped 0 bases, with 4 bases sitting between them. The DNA of the CDR3 is TGTGCCAGCAGCTGGGTCTCTGGGGCCAACGTCCTGACTTTC. It is translated as CASSWVSGANVLTF.

The chain uses TRBV10-3 and TRBJ2-3; D is unclear. The V gene lost 2 bases and the J gene lost 1 base, with 1 base spanning the gap. There are 12 residues in the CDR3. From germline, CDR1 is ENHRY and CDR2 SYGVKD. The CDR3 nucleotides are TGTGCCATCAGTGAGGGCACAGATACGCAGTATTTT. This translates into CAISEGTDTQYF.

This clonotype was observed a handful of times. The chain has TRBV12-3 or TRBV12-4 and TRBJ1-5; 8 positions match TRBD1. J gave up 13 bases and V 3 bases, and 8 bases lay outside the gene matches. The CDR3 length is 13 residues. CDR3: CASSFYPRTGQHF. CDR3 DNA: TGTGCCAGCAGTTTTTACCCCCGGACAGGGCAGCATTTT.

In its sample, this clonotype was seen a few times. The rearrangement joins TRBV7-2 to TRBJ2-5; D uncertain. Per germline, CDR1 SGHTA and CDR2 FQGNSA. The CDR3 totals 13 residues. The V end was cut by 5 bases, the J end by 4 bases, with 11 bases between. Here the CDR3 reads CASSQRASETQYF. CDR3 sequence (DNA): TGTGCCAGCAGCCAAAGAGCATCAGAGACCCAGTACTTC.

This clonotype has just a few counts. The chain uses TRBV7-9 and TRBJ2-7; possible D gene TRBD1, 6 bases. V was clipped by 2 bases and J by 2 bases, with 13 bases between them. The germline V gene encodes CDR1 SEHNR and CDR2 FQNEAQ (reference sequence). The CDR3 is 15 amino acids. The CDR3 loop reads CASSLMDSRAYEQYF. In DNA form, the CDR3 reads TGTGCCAGCAGCTTAATGGACAGCCGGGCCTACGAGCAGTACTTC.

The rearrangement uses TRBV6-5 and TRBJ1-6, with D uncertain. V dropped 6 bases and J dropped 13 bases, with 25 bases sitting between them. Germline lookup yields CDR1 MNHEY and CDR2 SVGAGI. There are 16 residues in the CDR3. The CDR3 here is CASSPLGRPLGTPLHF. The CDR3 region has the DNA TGTGCCAGCAGCCCTTTGGGCAGGCCTCTGGGTACTCCCCTCCACTTT.

This clonotype was detected only a few times. This rearrangement joins TRBV12-3 or TRBV12-4 to TRBJ2-1, with 11 bases lining up with TRBD2. V lost 5 bases to trimming and J lost 4 bases; unmatched junction nucleotides: 7. The CDR3 loop spans 16 amino acids. In DNA, the CDR3 is TGTGCCAGCAGTCCCGTAGCGGGGGGGACATACAATGAGCAGTTCTTC. It yields the protein CASSPVAGGTYNEQFF.

The rearrangement joins TRBV27 to TRBJ1-1; maybe TRBD1 (6 bases). Germline V gene sequence: CDR1 MNHEY, CDR2 SMNVEV (reference sequence). The CDR3 is made up of 13 amino acids. The germline V and J ends were trimmed by 5 bases and 4 bases, with 11 bases remaining between them. For the CDR3, the DNA is TGTGCCAGCAGTATTGGGGGCCGCACTGAAGCTTTCTTT. Amino acid sequence: CASSIGGRTEAFF.

This clonotype was observed at least ten times. The chain recombines TRBV6-2 or TRBV6-3 with TRBJ1-5; 7 nucleotides match TRBD1. This CDR3 contains 15 residues. The junction had 8 bases not matched to a gene; V was cut back by 6 bases and J by 3 bases. In germline, CDR1 is MNHEY, CDR2 SVGEGT. CDR3 loop: CASRSGQATNQPQHF. CDR3 DNA sequence: TGTGCCAGCAGATCTGGACAGGCGACCAATCAGCCCCAGCATTTT.

The V call is TRBV3-1, the J call TRBJ2-3; TRBD2 is a possible D gene (5 bases). The CDR3 sequence is 16 residues long. V was trimmed by 7 bases and J by 1 base, leaving 18 bases between them. Germline V gene data show CDR1 as LGHDT and CDR2 as YNNKEL (reference sequence). CDR3 region: CASNLRGPFGTDTQYF. The CDR3 nucleotides read TGTGCCAGCAATCTACGGGGTCCCTTTGGCACAGATACGCAGTATTTT.

The V gene is TRBV7-8, the J gene TRBJ1-3, with TRBD1 as a possible D gene (6 bases). V lost 4 bases and J 1 base, leaving 11 bases between the germline ends. CDR1 and CDR2 (germline): SGHVS, FQNEAQ. The CDR3 runs to 15 residues. The CDR3 spells CASSSPTGSGNTIYF. In nucleotides, the CDR3 is TGTGCCAGCAGCTCCCCGACAGGATCTGGAAACACCATATATTTT.

This chain links TRBV6-5 with TRBJ1-1, with D unclear. Germline CDR1 is MNHEY and CDR2 is SVGAGI. The CDR3 is made up of 15 amino acids. Trimming pared 2 bases from V and 1 base from J, leaving 11 bases between. The CDR3 DNA sequence: TGTGCCAGCAGTTACCGTCCGACGGAGAACACTGAAGCTTTCTTT. Translation gives CASSYRPTENTEAFF.